The following is a T cell receptor beta chain sequence with its context. The record originates from a study of OX40 agonist ivuxolimab in advanced cancers. Looking at the study overall: At around 81% male, the cohort had a mean age of around 56 years, ranging from roughly 20 to 90.

Using immunoSEQ multiplex PCR, the repertoire was profiled, and TCRdb retains in-frame clones only, with some absent. This table holds roughly 90,000 clones, 85% to 95% found once. Patients had blood sampled at baseline and again on cycle 4 day 1 and cycle 7 day 1. Trimming pared 3 bases from V and 4 bases from J, leaving 13 bases between. Germline lookup yields CDR1 MNHEY and CDR2 SMNVEV (reference sequence). This CDR3 comprises 14 residues. The TCR originated in an adult with an advanced solid tumor such as melanoma, head and neck, liver or kidney cancer. The rearrangement links TRBV27 to TRBJ2-7; D might be TRBD2 (6 bases). This material consisted of CD4+ or CD8+ T cells sorted from blood, taken in a trial of the OX40 agonist ivuxolimab. In nucleotides, the CDR3 is TGTGCCAGCAGTTTCCGGGAGCGGGCATACGAGCAGTACTTC. Its protein product is CASSFRERAYEQYF.